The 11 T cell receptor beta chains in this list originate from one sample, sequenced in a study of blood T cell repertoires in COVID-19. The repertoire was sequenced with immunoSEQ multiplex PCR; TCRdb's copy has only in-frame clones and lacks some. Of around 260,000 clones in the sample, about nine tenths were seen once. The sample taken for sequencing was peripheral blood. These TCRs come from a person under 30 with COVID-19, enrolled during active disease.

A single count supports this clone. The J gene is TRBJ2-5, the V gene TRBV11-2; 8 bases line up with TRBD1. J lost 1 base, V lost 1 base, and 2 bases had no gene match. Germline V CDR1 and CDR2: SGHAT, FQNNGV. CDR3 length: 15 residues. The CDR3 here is CASSLGQGRQETQYF. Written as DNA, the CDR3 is TGTGCCAGCAGCTTAGGACAGGGGCGCCAAGAGACCCAGTACTTC.

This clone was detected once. This CDR3 is CASSFGLMNDEQFF. The CDR3 DNA follows: TGTGCCAGCAGTTTTGGGCTGATGAACGATGAGCAGTTCTTC. This chain uses TRBV27 with TRBJ2-1, with D unresolved. The CDR3 spans 14 residues. Trimming left V 3 bases short and J 8 bases short, with 14 bases between. Germline V lookup: CDR1 MNHEY, CDR2 SMNVEV (reference sequence).

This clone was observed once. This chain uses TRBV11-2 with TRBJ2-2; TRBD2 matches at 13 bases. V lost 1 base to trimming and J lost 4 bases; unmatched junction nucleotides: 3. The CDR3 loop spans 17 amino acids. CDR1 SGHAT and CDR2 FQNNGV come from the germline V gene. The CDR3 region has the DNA TGTGCCAGCAGCTTAGCTGGACTAGCGGGGGCCACCGGGGAGCTGTTTTTT. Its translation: CASSLAGLAGATGELFF.

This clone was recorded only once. The CDR3 reads CASSYSIAGAYGYTF. The CDR3 DNA reads as TGTGCCAGCAGTTACTCGATAGCAGGGGCGTATGGCTACACCTTC. The chain couples TRBV6-5 to TRBJ1-2, with D perhaps matching TRBD1 (6 bases). V shed 0 bases and J shed 5 bases, with 13 bases lying between them. The CDR3 is 15 residues long. Germline-derived CDR1 and CDR2 are MNHEY and SVGAGI.

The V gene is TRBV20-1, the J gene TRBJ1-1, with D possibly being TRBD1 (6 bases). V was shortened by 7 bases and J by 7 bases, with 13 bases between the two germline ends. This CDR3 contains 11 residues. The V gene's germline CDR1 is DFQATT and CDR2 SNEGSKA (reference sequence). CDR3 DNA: TGCAGTGTACAGAGGACAGTTGAAGCTTTCTTT. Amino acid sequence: CSVQRTVEAFF.

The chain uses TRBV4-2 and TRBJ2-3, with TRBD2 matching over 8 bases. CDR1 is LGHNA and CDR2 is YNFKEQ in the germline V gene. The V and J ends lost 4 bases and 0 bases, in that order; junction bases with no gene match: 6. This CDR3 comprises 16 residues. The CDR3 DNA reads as TGTGCCAGCAGCCTCAGCGGGGGCACTAGCACAGATACGCAGTATTTT. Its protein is CASSLSGGTSTDTQYF.

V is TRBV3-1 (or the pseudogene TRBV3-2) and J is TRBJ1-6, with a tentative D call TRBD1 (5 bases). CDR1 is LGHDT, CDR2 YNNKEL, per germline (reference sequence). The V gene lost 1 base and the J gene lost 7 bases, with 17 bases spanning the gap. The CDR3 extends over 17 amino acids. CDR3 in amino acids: CASSQGQPKSYNSPLHF. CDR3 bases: TGTGCCAGCAGCCAAGGACAGCCTAAAAGTTACAATTCACCCCTCCACTTT.

In DNA, the CDR3 is TGTGCCAGCAGCTTTGGGACAGGCTACGAGCAGTACTTC. The encoded protein is CASSFGTGYEQYF. V usage is TRBV9 and J usage is TRBJ2-7; TRBD1 matches at 8 bases. The CDR3 covers 13 residues. V shed 4 bases, J shed 3 bases, and the junction held 3 bases outside the gene matches. Germline CDR1 and CDR2: SGDLS and YYNGEE. Supplemented by reference TRBV9 and TRBJ2-7, the full variable domain reads DSGVTQTPKHLITATGQRVTLRCSPRSGDLSVYWYQQSLDQGLQFLIQYYNGEERAKGNILERFSAQQFPDLHSELNLSSLELGDSALYFCASSFGTGYEQYFGPGTRLTVT.

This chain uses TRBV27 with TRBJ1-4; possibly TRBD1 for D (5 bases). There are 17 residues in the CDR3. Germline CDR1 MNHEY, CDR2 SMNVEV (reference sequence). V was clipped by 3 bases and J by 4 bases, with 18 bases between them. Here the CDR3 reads CASSFDPRGGDNEKLFF. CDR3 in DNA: TGTGCCAGCAGTTTCGATCCCCGCGGGGGGGATAATGAAAAACTGTTTTTT. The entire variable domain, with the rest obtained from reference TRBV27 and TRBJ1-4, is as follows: EAQVTQNPRYLITVTGKKLTVTCSQNMNHEYMSWYRQDPGLGLRQIYYSMNVEVTDKGDVPEGYKVSRKEKRNFPLILESPSPNQTSLYFCASSFDPRGGDNEKLFFGSGTQLSVL.

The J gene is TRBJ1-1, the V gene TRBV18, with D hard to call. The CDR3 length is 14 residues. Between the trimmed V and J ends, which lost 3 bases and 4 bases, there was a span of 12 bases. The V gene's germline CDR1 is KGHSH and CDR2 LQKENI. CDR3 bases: TGTGCCAGCTCACCGCGGGAGGGCGGCACTGAAGCTTTCTTT. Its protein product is CASSPREGGTEAFF.

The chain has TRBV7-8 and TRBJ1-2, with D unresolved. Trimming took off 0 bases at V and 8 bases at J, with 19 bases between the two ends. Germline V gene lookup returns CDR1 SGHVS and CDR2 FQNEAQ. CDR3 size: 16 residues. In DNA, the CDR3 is TGTGCCAGCAGCTTAGCAGGGTTTAGCGGTATGGGGGGCTACACCTTC. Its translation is CASSLAGFSGMGGYTF.